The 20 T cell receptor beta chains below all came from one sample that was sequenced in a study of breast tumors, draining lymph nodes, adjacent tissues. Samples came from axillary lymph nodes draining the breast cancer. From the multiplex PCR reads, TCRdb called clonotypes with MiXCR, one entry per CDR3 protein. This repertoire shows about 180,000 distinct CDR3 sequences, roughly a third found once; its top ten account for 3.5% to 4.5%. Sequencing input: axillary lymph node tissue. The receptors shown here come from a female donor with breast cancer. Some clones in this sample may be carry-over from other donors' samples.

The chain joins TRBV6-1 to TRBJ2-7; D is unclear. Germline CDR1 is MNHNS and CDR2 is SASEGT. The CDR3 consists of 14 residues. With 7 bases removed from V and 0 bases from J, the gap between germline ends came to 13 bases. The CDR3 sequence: CASNIALGSYEQYF. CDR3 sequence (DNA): TGTGCCAGCAATATAGCCTTGGGCTCCTACGAGCAGTACTTC.

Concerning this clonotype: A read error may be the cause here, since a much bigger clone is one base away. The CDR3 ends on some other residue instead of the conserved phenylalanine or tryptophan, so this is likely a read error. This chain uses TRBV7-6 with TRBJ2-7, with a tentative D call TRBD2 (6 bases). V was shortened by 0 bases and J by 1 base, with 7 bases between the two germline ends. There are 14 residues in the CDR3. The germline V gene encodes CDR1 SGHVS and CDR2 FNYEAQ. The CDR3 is CASSLAAGSYEQYL. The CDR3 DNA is TGTGCCAGCAGCTTAGCGGCGGGGTCCTACGAGCAGTACCTC.

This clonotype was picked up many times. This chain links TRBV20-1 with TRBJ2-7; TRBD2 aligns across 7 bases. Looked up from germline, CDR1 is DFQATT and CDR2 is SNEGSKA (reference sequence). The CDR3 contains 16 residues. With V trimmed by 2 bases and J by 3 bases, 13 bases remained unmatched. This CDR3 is CSARSLTGLVNYEQYF. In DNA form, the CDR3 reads TGCAGTGCTAGAAGCCTTACCGGACTAGTGAACTACGAGCAGTACTTC.

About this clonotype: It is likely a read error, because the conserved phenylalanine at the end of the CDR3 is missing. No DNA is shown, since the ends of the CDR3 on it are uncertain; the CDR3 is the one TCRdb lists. The CDR3 loop reads CATSDFVT. V and J are TRBV24-1 and TRBJ2-1. The CDR3 sequence runs 8 residues, both termini included. Germline-derived CDR1 and CDR2 are KGHDR and SFDVKD.

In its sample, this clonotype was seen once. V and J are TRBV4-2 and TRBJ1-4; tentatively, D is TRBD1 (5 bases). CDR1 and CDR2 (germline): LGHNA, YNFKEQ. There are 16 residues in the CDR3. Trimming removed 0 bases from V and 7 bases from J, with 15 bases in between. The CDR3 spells CASSQETVRGGEKLFF. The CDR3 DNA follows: TGTGCCAGCAGCCAAGAGACGGTTCGGGGGGGTGAAAAACTGTTTTTT.

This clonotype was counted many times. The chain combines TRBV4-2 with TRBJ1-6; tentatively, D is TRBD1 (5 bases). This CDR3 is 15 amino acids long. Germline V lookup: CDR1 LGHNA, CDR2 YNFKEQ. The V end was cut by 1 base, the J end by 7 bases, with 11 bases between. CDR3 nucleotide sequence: TGTGCCAGCAGCCAAGGTGACAGCCAGAATTCACCCCTCCACTTT. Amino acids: CASSQGDSQNSPLHF.

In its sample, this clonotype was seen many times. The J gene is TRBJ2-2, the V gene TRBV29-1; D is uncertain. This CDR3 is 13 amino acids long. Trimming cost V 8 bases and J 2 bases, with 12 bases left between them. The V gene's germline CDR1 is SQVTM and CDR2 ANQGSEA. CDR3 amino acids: CSSSDGNTGELFF. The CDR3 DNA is TGCAGCTCCAGCGACGGTAACACCGGGGAGCTGTTTTTT.

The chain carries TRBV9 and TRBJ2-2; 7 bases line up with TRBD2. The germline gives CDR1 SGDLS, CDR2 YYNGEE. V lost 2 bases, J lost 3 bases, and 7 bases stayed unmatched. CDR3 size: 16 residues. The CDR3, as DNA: TGTGCCAGCAGCGTCCGGGACTATAATGACACCGGGGAGCTGTTTTTT. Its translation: CASSVRDYNDTGELFF.

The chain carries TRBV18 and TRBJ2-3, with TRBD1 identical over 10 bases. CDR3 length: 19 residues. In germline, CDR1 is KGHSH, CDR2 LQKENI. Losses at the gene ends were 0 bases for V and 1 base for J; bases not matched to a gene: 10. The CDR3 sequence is CASSPPGQGTTNCTDTQYF. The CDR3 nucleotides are TGTGCCAGCTCACCACCGGGACAGGGGACTACTAATTGCACAGATACGCAGTATTTT.

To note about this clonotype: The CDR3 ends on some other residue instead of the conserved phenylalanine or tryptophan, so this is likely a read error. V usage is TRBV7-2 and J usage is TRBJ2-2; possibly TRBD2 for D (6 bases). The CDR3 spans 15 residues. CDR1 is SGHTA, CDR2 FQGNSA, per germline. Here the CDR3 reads CASGLLAEITGELFS. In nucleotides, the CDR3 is TGTGCCAGCGGCTTATTAGCGGAAATCACCGGGGAGCTGTTTTCT.

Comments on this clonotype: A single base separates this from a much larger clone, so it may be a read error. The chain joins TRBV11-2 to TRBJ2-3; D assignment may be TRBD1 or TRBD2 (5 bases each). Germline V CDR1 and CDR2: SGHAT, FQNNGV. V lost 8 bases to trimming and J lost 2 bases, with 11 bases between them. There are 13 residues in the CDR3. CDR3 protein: CASGDAFTDTQYF. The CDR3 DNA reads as TGTGCCAGCGGGGACGCATTCACAGATACGCAGTATTTT.

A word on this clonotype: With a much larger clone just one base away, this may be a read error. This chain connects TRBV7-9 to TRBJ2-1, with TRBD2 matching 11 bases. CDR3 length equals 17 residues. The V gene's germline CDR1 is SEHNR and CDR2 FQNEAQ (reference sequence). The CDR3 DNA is TGTGCCGGCAGCTCTAGCGGGAGGCGCAACTCCTACAATGAGCAGTTCTTC. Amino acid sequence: CAGSSSGRRNSYNEQFF. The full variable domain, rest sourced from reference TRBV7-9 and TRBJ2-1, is DTGVSQNPRHKITKRGQNVTFRCDPISEHNRLYWYRQTLGQGPEFLTYFQNEAQLEKSRLLSDRFSAERPKGSFSTLEIQRTEQGDSAMYLCAGSSSGRRNSYNEQFFGPGTRLTVL.

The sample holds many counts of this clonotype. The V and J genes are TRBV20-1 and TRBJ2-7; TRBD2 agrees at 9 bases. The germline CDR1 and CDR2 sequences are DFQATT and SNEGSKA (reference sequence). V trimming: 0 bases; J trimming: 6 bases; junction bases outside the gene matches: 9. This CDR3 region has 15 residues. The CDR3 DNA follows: TGCAGTGCTAGAGATCTTGGCGGGAGGGCCGGCGAGCAGTACTTC. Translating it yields CSARDLGGRAGEQYF.

CDR3 residues: CASSLDLGTTGELFF. In nucleotides, the CDR3 is TGTGCCAGCAGCTTAGATCTGGGGACCACCGGGGAGCTGTTTTTT. The rearrangement joins TRBV11-3 to TRBJ2-2; tentatively, D is TRBD1 or TRBD2 (5 bases each). Trimming took off 0 bases at V and 4 bases at J, with 9 bases between the two ends. The CDR3 is 15 residues long. Germline lookup yields CDR1 SGHNT and CDR2 YENEEA.

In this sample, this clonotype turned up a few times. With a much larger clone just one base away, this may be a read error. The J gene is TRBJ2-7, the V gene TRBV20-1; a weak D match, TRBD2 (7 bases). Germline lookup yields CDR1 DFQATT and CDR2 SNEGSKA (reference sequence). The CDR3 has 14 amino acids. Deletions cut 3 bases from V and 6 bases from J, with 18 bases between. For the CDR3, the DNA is TGCAGTGCTAGGGCGGGGGCTTTGGCCTCCGAGCAGTACTTC. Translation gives CSARAGALASEQYF.

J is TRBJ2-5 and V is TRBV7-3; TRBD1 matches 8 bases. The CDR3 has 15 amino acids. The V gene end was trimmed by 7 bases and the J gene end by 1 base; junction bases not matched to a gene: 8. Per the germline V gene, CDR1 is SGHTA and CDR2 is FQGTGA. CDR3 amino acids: CASNPTGASQETQYF. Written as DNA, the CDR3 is TGTGCCAGCAACCCGACAGGGGCCTCCCAAGAGACCCAGTACTTC.

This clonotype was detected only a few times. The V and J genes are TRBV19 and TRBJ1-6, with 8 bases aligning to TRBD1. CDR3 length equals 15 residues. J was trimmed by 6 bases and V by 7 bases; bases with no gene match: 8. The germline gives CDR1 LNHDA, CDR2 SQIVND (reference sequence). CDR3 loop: CASNPPGQVNSPLHF. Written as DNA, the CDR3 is TGTGCCAGTAACCCCCCGGGACAGGTTAATTCACCCCTCCACTTT.

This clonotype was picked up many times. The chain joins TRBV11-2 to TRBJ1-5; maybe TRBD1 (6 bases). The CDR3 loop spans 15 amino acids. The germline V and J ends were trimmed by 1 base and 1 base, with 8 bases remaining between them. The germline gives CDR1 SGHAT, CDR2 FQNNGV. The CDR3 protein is CASSLGGRSNQPQHF. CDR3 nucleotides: TGTGCCAGCAGCTTAGGGGGGCGCAGCAATCAGCCCCAGCATTTT.

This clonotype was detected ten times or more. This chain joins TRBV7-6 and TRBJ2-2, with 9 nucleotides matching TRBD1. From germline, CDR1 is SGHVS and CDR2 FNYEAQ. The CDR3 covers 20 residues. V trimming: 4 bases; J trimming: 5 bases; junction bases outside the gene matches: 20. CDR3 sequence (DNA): TGTGCCAGCAGCTCAGACCTTTCCGCGGTCGGGACAGGGTTAACCGGGGAGCTGTTTTTT. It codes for CASSSDLSAVGTGLTGELFF.

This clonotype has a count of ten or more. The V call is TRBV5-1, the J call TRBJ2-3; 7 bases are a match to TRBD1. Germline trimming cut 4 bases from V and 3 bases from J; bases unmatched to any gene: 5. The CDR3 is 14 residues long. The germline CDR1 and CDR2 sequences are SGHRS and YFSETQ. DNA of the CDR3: TGCGCCAGCAGCCCGGAGACAGGGACAGATACGCAGTATTTT. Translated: CASSPETGTDTQYF.